The 32 T cell receptor beta chains reported below all come from one sample, sequenced in a study of OX40 agonist ivuxolimab in advanced cancers. Only in-frame clones appear in the TCRdb table, and some are missing; sequencing was by immunoSEQ multiplex PCR. There are fewer than 35,000 clones in the sample; approximately 89% occur only once, and under 45% lies in the top ten. The sequencing here drew on CD4+ or CD8+ T cells sorted from blood, taken in a trial of the OX40 agonist ivuxolimab. These receptors originate from an adult with an advanced solid tumor such as melanoma, head and neck, liver or kidney cancer.

The rearrangement uses TRBV4-1 and TRBJ1-3; the D gene is possibly TRBD1 (5 bases). CDR3 length: 16 amino acids. CDR1 and CDR2 from the germline V gene are MGHRA and YSYEKL. The V gene lost 0 bases and the J gene lost 0 bases, with 9 bases spanning the gap. For the CDR3, the DNA is TGCGCCAGCAGCCAAGATAGGGGCCGCTCTGGAAACACCATATATTTT. Amino acids: CASSQDRGRSGNTIYF.

This clone was recorded once. The chain couples TRBV5-1 to TRBJ1-4; TRBD1 agrees at 10 bases. The CDR3 runs to 14 residues. Trimming removed 2 bases from V and 6 bases from J; junction bases left unmatched: 1. Germline lookup yields CDR1 SGHRS and CDR2 YFSETQ. The CDR3 protein is CASSFGTGDEKLFF. CDR3 bases: TGCGCCAGCAGCTTCGGGACAGGGGATGAAAAACTGTTTTTT. Combining the CDR3 with reference TRBV5-1 and TRBJ1-4 gives the whole variable domain KAGVTQTPRYLIKTRGQQVTLSCSPISGHRSVSWYQQTPGQGLQFLFEYFSETQRNKGNFPGRFSGRQFSNSRSEMNVSTLELGDSALYLCASSFGTGDEKLFFGSGTQLSVL.

The chain employs TRBV5-6 and TRBJ2-7; D is possibly TRBD1 or TRBD2 (5 bases each). V was cut by 4 bases and J by 5 bases, with 13 bases left in between. CDR1 and CDR2 from the germline V gene are SGHDT and YYEEEE. The CDR3 runs 13 residues. DNA of the CDR3: TGTGCCAGCAGCCTGGGACCCGTGAACGAGCAGTACTTC. Its protein is CASSLGPVNEQYF. The full variable domain, with the rest looked up from reference TRBV5-6 and TRBJ2-7, is DAGVTQSPTHLIKTRGQQVTLRCSPKSGHDTVSWYQQALGQGPQFIFQYYEEEERQRGNFPDRFSGHQFPNYSSELNVNALLLGDSALYLCASSLGPVNEQYFGPGTRLTVT.

This clone was detected once. The J gene is TRBJ1-4, the V gene TRBV19; D gene ambiguous. Germline V gene data show CDR1 as LNHDA and CDR2 as SQIVND (reference sequence). The CDR3 totals 13 residues. V lost 5 bases to trimming and J lost 6 bases, with 10 bases between them. This CDR3 reads CASSAGKYEKLFF. CDR3 in DNA: TGTGCCAGTAGTGCCGGGAAGTATGAAAAACTGTTTTTT.

This clone appeared once. V gene TRBV30 combines with J gene TRBJ2-2; D is undetermined. This CDR3 has 12 amino acids. Germline CDR1 and CDR2: GTSNPN and SVGIG (reference sequence). V was cut by 2 bases and J by 3 bases, with 4 bases left in between. CDR3 in DNA: TGTGCCTGGAGTTGGGACACCGGGGAGCTGTTTTTT. It specifies CAWSWDTGELFF.

V and J are TRBV19 and TRBJ2-7, with 8 bases lining up with TRBD2. This CDR3 region has 16 residues. V lost 5 bases, J lost 5 bases, and 14 bases stayed unmatched. CDR1 and CDR2 (germline): LNHDA, SQIVND (reference sequence). The CDR3 region is CASSLLAGSDWDEQYF. CDR3 sequence (DNA): TGTGCCAGTAGTCTATTAGCGGGGAGTGATTGGGACGAGCAGTACTTC.

The V gene is TRBV4-1, the J gene TRBJ2-1; 14 bases map to TRBD2. Germline V gene data show CDR1 as MGHRA and CDR2 as YSYEKL. Trimming removed 1 base from V and 4 bases from J; junction bases left unmatched: 0. The CDR3 loop spans 16 amino acids. In nucleotides, the CDR3 is TGCGCCAGCAGCCAAGGACTAGCGGGAGGGTACAATGAGCAGTTCTTC. As protein: CASSQGLAGGYNEQFF.

The rearrangement joins TRBV5-6 to TRBJ2-1, with TRBD1 matching 7 bases. Germline assignment: CDR1 SGHDT and CDR2 YYEEEE. This CDR3 is 15 amino acids long. V dropped 3 bases and J dropped 3; count of bases not matched to a gene: 6. Here the CDR3 DNA reads TGTGCCAGCAGCTCCGACAGGGCTTACTACAATGAGCAGTTCTTC. It is translated as CASSSDRAYYNEQFF.

This sequence joins TRBV11-2 and TRBJ2-1; D is possibly TRBD2 (5 bases). This CDR3 comprises 17 residues. The germline V and J ends were trimmed by 5 bases and 0 bases, with 17 bases remaining between them. Germline V CDR1 and CDR2: SGHAT, FQNNGV. The CDR3 DNA follows: TGTGCCAGCAGCCCACAAAGGACTTCCTCCTCCTACAATGAGCAGTTCTTC. It encodes CASSPQRTSSSYNEQFF.

The V and J genes are TRBV27 and TRBJ1-5, with TRBD1 as a possible D gene (5 bases). This CDR3 spans 14 amino acids. Deletions cut 2 bases from V and 3 bases from J, with 8 bases between. Germline V gene sequence: CDR1 MNHEY, CDR2 SMNVEV (reference sequence). CDR3: CASSLGGTNQPQHF. The CDR3 nucleotides read TGTGCCAGCAGTTTAGGGGGTACCAATCAGCCCCAGCATTTT.

This rearrangement joins TRBV6-1 to TRBJ1-5; 7 positions agree with TRBD1. Germline V lookup: CDR1 MNHNS, CDR2 SASEGT. V dropped 10 bases and J dropped 7; count of bases not matched to a gene: 13. This CDR3 is 14 amino acids long. The CDR3 here is CAIRTGVSGQPQHF. The CDR3 nucleotides read TGTGCCATCCGGACAGGCGTATCCGGACAGCCCCAGCATTTT.

The V call is TRBV7-9, the J call TRBJ2-5; no clear D. Germline V gene lookup returns CDR1 SEHNR and CDR2 FQNEAQ (reference sequence). Trimming cost V 1 base and J 5 bases, with 8 bases left between them. The CDR3 runs 13 residues. Here the CDR3 DNA reads TGTGCCAGCAGCTTAGTCCCGAGGGAGACCCAGTACTTC. Translating gives CASSLVPRETQYF.

V gene TRBV19 combines with J gene TRBJ2-3; TRBD1 matches at 8 bases. V dropped 3 bases and J dropped 5; count of bases not matched to a gene: 7. The germline gives CDR1 LNHDA, CDR2 SQIVND (reference sequence). There are 15 residues in the CDR3. The CDR3 region is CASSMTGVHLDTQYF. In nucleotides, the CDR3 is TGTGCCAGTAGTATGACAGGGGTTCATCTAGATACGCAGTATTTT.

The chain links TRBV6-5 to TRBJ1-2; D ambiguous. Germline assignment: CDR1 MNHEY and CDR2 SVGAGI. This CDR3 has 12 residues. V was shortened by 2 bases and J by 7 bases, with 8 bases between the two germline ends. In nucleotides, the CDR3 is TGTGCCAGCAGTTACATCGGGAGTGGCTACACCTTC. Translating it yields CASSYIGSGYTF.

This chain connects TRBV13 to TRBJ1-6; the D is unclear. Trimming took off 5 bases at V and 2 bases at J, with 16 bases between the two ends. CDR1 is PRHDT and CDR2 is FYEKMQ in the germline V gene (reference sequence). There are 17 residues in the CDR3. The CDR3 region has the DNA TGTGCCAGCAGCCGGGGTGGGGTGAATACCTATAATTCACCCCTCCACTTT. It yields the protein CASSRGGVNTYNSPLHF.

A note on this clone: The junction shows a germline mismatch at one end, possibly a read error. The rearrangement joins TRBV9 to TRBJ1-6; D remains unclear. CDR1 and CDR2 from the germline V gene are SGDLS and YYNGEE. CDR3 size: 15 residues. CDR3 nucleotides: TGTGCCAGCAGCGTAGATAACACCTATAGTTCACCCCTCCACTTT. Translated: CASSVDNTYSSPLHF.

This chain joins TRBV9 and TRBJ2-2, with TRBD2 matching 11 bases. Trimming cost V 0 bases and J 3 bases; bases outside gene matches: 10. Germline CDR1 reads SGDLS; CDR2 reads YYNGEE. The CDR3 has 19 amino acids. The CDR3: CASSVVLAGGHSHTGELFF. CDR3 nucleotides: TGTGCCAGCAGCGTAGTCCTAGCGGGGGGACACTCCCACACCGGGGAGCTGTTTTTT.

This clone was observed a few times. The chain combines TRBV27 with TRBJ2-4; no firm D call. The germline V gene has CDR1 MNHEY and CDR2 SMNVEV (reference sequence). The CDR3 spans 14 residues. V shed 3 bases and J shed 6 bases, with 12 bases lying between them. CDR3 coding DNA: TGTGCCAGCAGTTTTTTTTCTGTGGGAAACATTCAGTACTTC. Translating gives CASSFFSVGNIQYF.

The chain has TRBV7-6 and TRBJ2-3, with 10 nucleotides matching TRBD2. The length of the CDR3 is 14 residues. CDR1 is SGHVS, CDR2 FNYEAQ, per germline. The J segment lost 9 bases and the V segment lost 1 base, leaving 4 bases of the junction unmatched. CDR3 protein: CASSLETSGKTQYF. The CDR3 nucleotides read TGTGCCAGCAGCTTAGAAACTAGCGGGAAGACGCAGTATTTT.

The chain has TRBV7-6 and TRBJ1-1; 7 bases are a match to TRBD1. CDR1 is SGHVS, CDR2 FNYEAQ, per germline. J lost 2 bases, V lost 6 bases, and 6 bases had no gene match. The length of the CDR3 is 14 residues. CDR3 DNA sequence: TGTGCCAGCAGTTCCGGGACAGCAAACACTGAAGCTTTCTTT. It specifies CASSSGTANTEAFF.

The CDR3 loop is CASSLPDSNTEAFF. For the CDR3, the DNA is TGCGCCAGCAGCTTGCCGGACTCGAACACTGAAGCTTTCTTT. The chain employs TRBV4-1 and TRBJ1-1; D unclear. Germline V CDR1 and CDR2: MGHRA, YSYEKL. This CDR3 has 14 amino acids. Trimming shortened V by 5 bases and J by 1 base, and 11 bases separated the two germline ends.

On this clone: The same CDR3 arises from other DNA sequences in this sample as well. V and J are TRBV5-1 and TRBJ1-1; D gene ambiguous. Trimming cost V 1 base and J 0 bases, with 4 bases left between them. The germline gives CDR1 SGHRS, CDR2 YFSETQ. CDR3 length: 13 amino acids. CDR3 bases: TGCGCCAGCAGCTTGTTCATGAACACTGAAGCTTTCTTT. Its translation is CASSLFMNTEAFF. Full variable domain (missing parts from reference TRBV5-1 and TRBJ1-1): KAGVTQTPRYLIKTRGQQVTLSCSPISGHRSVSWYQQTPGQGLQFLFEYFSETQRNKGNFPGRFSGRQFSNSRSEMNVSTLELGDSALYLCASSLFMNTEAFFGQGTRLTVV.

The V and J genes are TRBV19 and TRBJ2-3, with 11 positions matching TRBD2. The junction had 4 bases not matched to a gene; V was cut back by 1 base and J by 4 bases. There are 16 residues in the CDR3. Germline loops: CDR1 LNHDA, CDR2 SQIVND (reference sequence). CDR3 protein: CASSIVLAGGPDTQYF. For the CDR3, the DNA is TGTGCCAGTAGTATAGTCCTAGCGGGAGGTCCAGATACGCAGTATTTT.

The rearrangement uses TRBV5-5 and TRBJ1-4, with TRBD1 as a possible D gene (5 bases). CDR3 length: 18 residues. The V end lost 4 bases, the J end lost 2 bases, and 21 bases lay between the germline ends. Germline V lookup: CDR1 SGHKS, CDR2 YYEKEE (reference sequence). For the CDR3, the DNA is TGTGCCAGCAGCAAGGGGCAGGGTCTAACCTTGACTAATGAAAAACTGTTTTTT. Amino acids: CASSKGQGLTLTNEKLFF.

CDR3 DNA sequence: TGTGCCAGCAGTTACTGGGGGATAGGATACAATGAGCAGTTCTTC. Its translation is CASSYWGIGYNEQFF. V is TRBV6-6 and J is TRBJ2-1; D is possibly TRBD1 or TRBD2 (5 bases each). The CDR3 extends over 15 amino acids. V lost 1 base to trimming and J lost 4 bases, with 11 bases between them. CDR1 is MNHNY, CDR2 SVGAGI, per germline (reference sequence).

The chain combines TRBV27 with TRBJ2-1; 11 bases match TRBD2. The CDR3 extends over 15 amino acids. In germline, CDR1 is MNHEY, CDR2 SMNVEV (reference sequence). The V and J ends lost 6 bases and 4 bases, in that order; junction bases with no gene match: 5. CDR3 residues: CASRTGTSGYNEQFF. CDR3 bases: TGTGCCAGCAGAACCGGGACTAGCGGTTACAATGAGCAGTTCTTC.

J is TRBJ2-3 and V is TRBV28, with D unresolved. Trimming took off 2 bases at V and 2 bases at J, with 14 bases between the two ends. CDR1 MDHEN and CDR2 SYDVKM come from the germline V gene. This CDR3 comprises 16 residues. CDR3 sequence reads: CASSLGTDGFTDTQYF. CDR3 DNA: TGTGCCAGCAGTTTAGGTACGGATGGGTTCACAGATACGCAGTATTTT.

The rearrangement joins TRBV5-4 to TRBJ2-7, with 11 bases lining up with TRBD2. J lost 7 bases, V lost 3 bases, and 6 bases had no gene match. CDR1 is SGHNT and CDR2 is YYREEE in the germline V gene (reference sequence). CDR3 length: 14 residues. The CDR3 nucleotides read TGTGCCAGCAGCTCGAAGGGACTAGCGGATGAGCAGTACTTC. It encodes CASSSKGLADEQYF.

The chain combines TRBV27 with TRBJ2-7; 12 bases are shared with TRBD2. The CDR3 has 17 residues. The germline CDR1 and CDR2 sequences are MNHEY and SMNVEV (reference sequence). V dropped 4 bases and J dropped 4; count of bases not matched to a gene: 11. For the CDR3, the DNA is TGTGCCAGCAGTTCCCTTCCACCTAGCGGGAGGGCATACGAGCAGTACTTC. Its translation is CASSSLPPSGRAYEQYF.

The chain has TRBV6-5 and TRBJ2-2, with 8 positions matching TRBD1. V was clipped by 2 bases and J by 4 bases; unmatched bases: 3. In germline, CDR1 is MNHEY, CDR2 SVGAGI. The CDR3 sequence is 15 residues long. In DNA form, the CDR3 reads TGTGCCAGCAGTTACCAAACAGGGGGCACCGGGGAGCTGTTTTTT. This sequence encodes CASSYQTGGTGELFF.

The DNA of the CDR3 is TGTGCCAGCAGTGAAGGGCGGGGGGGATACAATGAGCAGTTCTTC. It specifies CASSEGRGGYNEQFF. V usage is TRBV6-1 and J usage is TRBJ2-1; 9 bases align to TRBD2. CDR3 size: 15 residues. Germline CDR1 and CDR2: MNHNS and SASEGT. The trim removed 1 base at V and 4 bases at J, leaving 2 bases unmatched.

The J gene is TRBJ2-1, the V gene TRBV5-6, with 15 bases that match TRBD2. V shed 3 bases, J shed 9 bases, and the junction held 4 bases outside the gene matches. This CDR3 region has 15 residues. The germline V gene has CDR1 SGHDT and CDR2 YYEEEE. The CDR3 nucleotides read TGTGCCAGCAGCTCGGGACTAGCGGGGGGATTTGAGCAGTTCTTC. Its translation: CASSSGLAGGFEQFF.